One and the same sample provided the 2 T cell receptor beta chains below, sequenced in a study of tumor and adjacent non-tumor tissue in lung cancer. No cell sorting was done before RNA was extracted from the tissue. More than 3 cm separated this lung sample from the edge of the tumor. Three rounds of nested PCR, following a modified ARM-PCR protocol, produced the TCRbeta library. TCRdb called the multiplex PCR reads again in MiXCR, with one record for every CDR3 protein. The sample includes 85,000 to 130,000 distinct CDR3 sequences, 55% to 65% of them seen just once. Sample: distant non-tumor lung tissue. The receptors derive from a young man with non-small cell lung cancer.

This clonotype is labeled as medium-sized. Here the CDR3 DNA reads TGTGCCAGCAGCATTAGACTAGCCCCCGCCAATGAGCAGTTCTTC. Its translation: CASSIRLAPANEQFF. J is TRBJ2-1 and V is TRBV11-2, with TRBD2 identical over 7 bases. The CDR3 contains 15 residues. V lost 5 bases and J lost 6; bases outside the gene matches: 10. CDR1 SGHAT and CDR2 FQNNGV come from the germline V gene. The variable domain in full, with the rest retrieved from reference TRBV11-2 and TRBJ2-1, is EAGVAQSPRYKIIEKRQSVAFWCNPISGHATLYWYQQILGQGPKLLIQFQNNGVVDDSQLPKDRFSAERLKGVDSTLKIQPAKLEDSAVYLCASSIRLAPANEQFFGPGTRLTVL.

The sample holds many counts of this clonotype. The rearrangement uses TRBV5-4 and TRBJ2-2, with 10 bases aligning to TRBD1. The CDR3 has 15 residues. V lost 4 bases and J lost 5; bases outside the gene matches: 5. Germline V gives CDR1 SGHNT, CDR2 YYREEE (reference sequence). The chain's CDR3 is CASSRQGARTGELFF. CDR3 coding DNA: TGTGCCAGCAGCCGACAGGGGGCGAGAACCGGGGAGCTGTTTTTT.